The 18 T cell receptor beta chains given below trace back to one sample, sequenced in a study of blood T cell repertoires in COVID-19. Data came from immunoSEQ multiplex PCR; TCRdb stores just in-frame clones and leaves some out. The profile covers some 190,000 clones, with 76% appearing a single time and roughly 8.7% taken by the ten largest. The specimen sequenced was peripheral blood. The receptor source for this set is a woman in her forties or fifties with active or convalescent COVID-19.

The rearrangement joins TRBV9 to TRBJ2-3; the match to TRBD2 covers 9 bases. Germline trimming cut 3 bases from V and 0 bases from J; bases unmatched to any gene: 2. This CDR3 comprises 15 residues. Germline V gene sequence: CDR1 SGDLS, CDR2 YYNGEE. CDR3 sequence (DNA): TGTGCCAGCAGCGCTAGCGGGATAAGCACAGATACGCAGTATTTT. This codes for CASSASGISTDTQYF.

The chain recombines TRBV15 with TRBJ2-2; tentative D call: TRBD1 (5 bases). This CDR3 is 15 amino acids long. Germline V CDR1 and CDR2: LNHNV, YYDKDF (reference sequence). Trimming took 0 bases from V and 7 from J, leaving 12 bases between them. CDR3 nucleotides: TGTGCCACCAGCAGAGAACAGGCGGCGGTCGGGGAGCTGTTTTTT. It codes for CATSREQAAVGELFF.

The chain couples TRBV6-5 to TRBJ1-1, with a weak D call TRBD1 (5 bases). Deletions cut 7 bases from V and 0 bases from J, with 15 bases between. The CDR3 covers 15 residues. Germline CDR1 is MNHEY and CDR2 is SVGAGI. In DNA, the CDR3 is TGTGCCAGCACTCCCTGGGGGGGGATGAACACTGAAGCTTTCTTT. Amino acid sequence: CASTPWGGMNTEAFF.

The J gene is TRBJ2-1, the V gene TRBV6-4, with a weak D call TRBD2 (7 bases). CDR1 is MRHNA and CDR2 is SNTAGT in the germline V gene. V was cut by 7 bases and J by 2 bases, with 27 bases left in between. CDR3 size: 19 residues. CDR3 region: CASTLPPQRAGAPYNEQFF. CDR3 DNA sequence: TGTGCCAGCACCCTACCCCCACAGAGGGCGGGGGCCCCCTACAATGAGCAGTTCTTC.

This clone was detected a few times. The V gene is TRBV5-4, the J gene TRBJ2-7; 8 nucleotides match TRBD2. V dropped 3 bases and J dropped 2; count of bases not matched to a gene: 7. The CDR3 runs 15 residues. The germline CDR1 and CDR2 sequences are SGHNT and YYREEE (reference sequence). Here the CDR3 reads CASSWGSGNAYEQYF. CDR3 DNA: TGTGCCAGCAGCTGGGGTAGCGGGAATGCCTACGAGCAGTACTTC.

This clone was counted many times. The chain combines TRBV7-2 with TRBJ2-4; 15 bases map to TRBD2. This CDR3 contains 15 residues. Germline CDR1 SGHTA, CDR2 FQGNSA. Trimming cost V 0 bases and J 14 bases; bases outside gene matches: 5. The CDR3 nucleotides are TGTGCCAGCAGCTTAGCGCGGACTAGCGGGGGGGTGAAGTACTTC. It specifies CASSLARTSGGVKYF.

The chain joins TRBV6-5 to TRBJ1-4; D remains unclear. The CDR3 extends over 15 amino acids. Trimming removed 3 bases from V and 2 bases from J, with 10 bases in between. CDR1 and CDR2 (germline): MNHEY, SVGAGI. CDR3 sequence: CASSYIRGTNEKLFF. CDR3 sequence (DNA): TGTGCCAGCAGTTATATTAGAGGGACTAATGAAAAACTGTTTTTT.

This clone was seen only once. V usage is TRBV7-3 and J usage is TRBJ2-1; the match to TRBD2 covers 10 bases. The CDR3 is made up of 15 amino acids. Trimming cost V 4 bases and J 3 bases; bases outside gene matches: 3. Germline assignment: CDR1 SGHTA and CDR2 FQGTGA. CDR3 loop: CASSSGTSDYNEQFF. The DNA for the CDR3 is TGTGCCAGCAGCTCGGGGACTAGCGACTACAATGAGCAGTTCTTC.

This clone came up once. The chain joins TRBV28 to TRBJ2-7; D is perhaps TRBD1 (6 bases). The CDR3 is 14 amino acids. Germline assignment: CDR1 MDHEN and CDR2 SYDVKM. With 7 bases removed from V and 2 bases from J, the gap between germline ends came to 15 bases. The chain's CDR3 is CASNAPGQAYEQYF. As DNA, the CDR3 is TGTGCCAGCAACGCACCGGGACAAGCCTACGAGCAGTACTTC.

The sample holds a few counts of this clone. The junction departs from the called germline gene at one end, perhaps through a read error. Additional DNA sequences in this sample encode the identical CDR3. The chain employs TRBV15 and TRBJ2-1; 10 bases are a match to TRBD2. CDR3 length: 18 amino acids. Germline lookup yields CDR1 LNHNV and CDR2 YYDKDF (reference sequence). The CDR3 here is CATSRERGGREDDHEQFF. The CDR3 coding sequence is TGCGCCACCAGCAGAGAGCGGGGGGGGCGGGAGGACGACCATGAGCAGTTCTTC.

The chain recombines TRBV5-1 with TRBJ2-1; 12 bases are a match to TRBD2. Germline lookup yields CDR1 SGHRS and CDR2 YFSETQ. Trimming cost V 4 bases and J 6 bases; bases outside gene matches: 8. This CDR3 contains 16 residues. The CDR3 bases are TGCGCCAGCAGCATGACTAGCGGGAGCGTGGTCAATGAGCAGTTCTTC. It codes for CASSMTSGSVVNEQFF.

V and J are TRBV4-3 and TRBJ1-2, with TRBD1 identical over 7 bases. Germline V gene lookup returns CDR1 LGHNA and CDR2 YSLEER. Trimming removed 5 bases from V and 4 bases from J; junction bases left unmatched: 10. This CDR3 region has 15 residues. The CDR3 protein is CASSAHPTGTYGYTF. In DNA, the CDR3 is TGCGCCAGCAGCGCCCACCCGACAGGGACCTATGGCTACACCTTC.

This clone was recorded a few times. V usage is TRBV6-5 and J usage is TRBJ2-1, with 12 positions matching TRBD2. Looked up from germline, CDR1 is MNHEY and CDR2 is SVGAGI. This CDR3 contains 15 residues. V shed 4 bases and J 9 bases; nucleotides not matched to a gene: 7. This chain's CDR3 is CASSSAGTSGFEQFF. CDR3 nucleotides: TGTGCCAGCAGTTCCGCCGGGACTAGCGGGTTTGAGCAGTTCTTC.

Concerning this clone: The junction departs from germline at one end; a sequencing error may be responsible. The rearrangement joins TRBV4-3 to TRBJ2-1; perhaps TRBD2 as D (6 bases). Germline CDR1 reads LGHNA; CDR2 reads YSLEER. The CDR3 totals 16 residues. CDR3 sequence: CARSRLQGGDDGEQFF. DNA for the CDR3: TGCGCCCGCAGCCGACTCCAAGGAGGGGATGACGGTGAGCAGTTCTTC.

The chain combines TRBV5-5 with TRBJ2-2, with D possibly matching TRBD1 (6 bases). This CDR3 contains 15 residues. Germline loops: CDR1 SGHKS, CDR2 YYEKEE (reference sequence). V was trimmed by 0 bases and J by 7 bases, leaving 13 bases between them. CDR3 nucleotide sequence: TGTGCCAGCAGCTTGGCCACAGGGTGGGGCGGGGAGCTGTTTTTT. It specifies CASSLATGWGGELFF.

This chain links TRBV15 with TRBJ2-1; 8 bases map to TRBD2. Germline values: CDR1 LNHNV, CDR2 YYDKDF (reference sequence). This CDR3 has 15 amino acids. J lost 6 bases, V lost 5 bases, and 9 bases had no gene match. The CDR3 loop is CATSGAGVSGNEQFF. As DNA, the CDR3 is TGTGCCACCAGCGGAGCGGGAGTGTCGGGCAATGAGCAGTTCTTC.

This clone was recorded a few times. The chain links TRBV7-3 to TRBJ2-2; TRBD2 is a possible D gene (5 bases). The CDR3 consists of 16 residues. Looked up from germline, CDR1 is SGHTA and CDR2 is FQGTGA. Trimming cost V 1 base and J 5 bases, with 14 bases left between them. CDR3 sequence: CASSLKPGRETGELFF. CDR3 DNA sequence: TGTGCCAGCAGCTTAAAGCCGGGTCGGGAAACCGGGGAGCTGTTTTTT. Full variable domain (rest looked up from reference TRBV7-3 and TRBJ2-2): GAGVSQTPSNKVTEKGKYVELRCDPISGHTALYWYRQSLGQGPEFLIYFQGTGAADDSGLPNDRFFAVRPEGSVSTLKIQRTERGDSAVYLCASSLKPGRETGELFFGEGSRLTVL.

V gene TRBV30 combines with J gene TRBJ2-1, with D possibly matching TRBD1 (5 bases). V was shortened by 4 bases and J by 6 bases, with 13 bases between the two germline ends. This CDR3 region has 13 residues. Germline V gene lookup returns CDR1 GTSNPN and CDR2 SVGIG (reference sequence). Here the CDR3 DNA reads TGTGCCTGGAACCAGGGATGGGTCAATGAGCAGTTCTTC. It yields the protein CAWNQGWVNEQFF.